Following are 16 T cell receptor beta chains from one sample sequenced in a study of blood T cell repertoires in COVID-19. This table comes from immunoSEQ multiplex PCR, and its TCRdb copy is limited to in-frame clones, with some not included. The table has about 98,000 clones, 81% seen once. Sequenced input: peripheral blood. These receptor sequences come from an elderly woman with acute or convalescent COVID-19.

V gene TRBV7-2 combines with J gene TRBJ1-6; D is undetermined. The CDR3 is 14 residues long. V lost 3 bases and J 7 bases, leaving 10 bases between the germline ends. Looked up from germline, CDR1 is SGHTA and CDR2 is FQGNSA. The CDR3 nucleotides are TGTGCCAGCAGCTTTGGCAGGCTAAATTCACCCCTCCACTTT. It yields the protein CASSFGRLNSPLHF.

The chain employs TRBV6-5 and TRBJ1-2; D perhaps matches TRBD1 (6 bases). The CDR3 has 13 amino acids. The germline V gene has CDR1 MNHEY and CDR2 SVGAGI. Trimming stripped 6 bases from V and 4 bases from J, with 12 bases between. The CDR3 DNA follows: TGTGCCAGCAGCCCGAGGGGGACCTATGGCTACACCTTC. Its protein is CASSPRGTYGYTF.

V gene TRBV7-8 combines with J gene TRBJ2-5, with D perhaps matching TRBD1 (5 bases). The CDR3 totals 14 residues. Germline V gene data show CDR1 as SGHVS and CDR2 as FQNEAQ. Trimming shortened V by 5 bases and J by 5 bases, and 15 bases separated the two germline ends. The CDR3 bases are TGTGCCAGCAGCCCCCAGACAGCAGGGGAGACCCAGTACTTC. Protein sequence: CASSPQTAGETQYF.

This sequence joins TRBV27 and TRBJ1-6; D ambiguous. The CDR3 totals 14 residues. Trimming shortened V by 5 bases and J by 13 bases, and 18 bases separated the two germline ends. The V gene's germline CDR1 is MNHEY and CDR2 SMNVEV (reference sequence). The CDR3: CASSNRQADGPLHF. Written as DNA, the CDR3 is TGTGCCAGCAGTAATAGACAAGCGGATGGGCCCCTCCACTTT.

In nucleotides, the CDR3 is TGTGCCAGCAGCCCCAAAGGGGGCATCTTGGATGAGCAGTTCTTC. Translation: CASSPKGGILDEQFF. The chain recombines TRBV4-2 with TRBJ2-1; 7 bases match TRBD1. The CDR3 consists of 15 residues. With V trimmed by 4 bases and J by 8 bases, 11 bases remained unmatched. Germline CDR1 is LGHNA and CDR2 is YNFKEQ.

The sample holds a few counts of this clone. This chain links TRBV27 with TRBJ1-5; 7 bases line up with TRBD1. The CDR3 is 16 amino acids. Germline CDR1 is MNHEY and CDR2 is SMNVEV (reference sequence). The V gene end was trimmed by 7 bases and the J gene end by 0 bases; junction bases not matched to a gene: 9. The CDR3 sequence: CASKSGGTNSNQPQHF. In DNA, the CDR3 is TGTGCCAGCAAATCAGGGGGAACTAATAGCAATCAGCCCCAGCATTTT.

This CDR3 reads CASSLGKTGSYNEQFF. CDR3 coding DNA: TGTGCCAGCAGCTTGGGAAAAACAGGGTCCTACAATGAGCAGTTCTTC. The chain joins TRBV5-8 to TRBJ2-1, with a weak D call TRBD1 (6 bases). The CDR3 covers 16 residues. Trimming took 0 bases from V and 1 from J, leaving 11 bases between them. Per the germline V gene, CDR1 is SGHTS and CDR2 is YDEGEE.

The rearrangement links TRBV5-1 to TRBJ1-2; no clear D. Germline V gene lookup returns CDR1 SGHRS and CDR2 YFSETQ. V lost 4 bases to trimming and J lost 1 base, with 11 bases between them. This CDR3 has 14 residues. CDR3 DNA: TGCGCCAGCAGCACCCTAGAGGGTAACTATGGCTACACCTTC. Its protein is CASSTLEGNYGYTF.

J is TRBJ1-2 and V is TRBV10-3; the D is unclear. The CDR3 has 12 amino acids. Germline V lookup: CDR1 ENHRY, CDR2 SYGVKD. V was pared by 3 bases and J by 3 bases, with 5 bases between. CDR3 region: CAISEEDYGYTF. The CDR3 nucleotides read TGTGCCATCAGTGAAGAGGACTATGGCTACACCTTC.

The chain carries TRBV5-8 and TRBJ2-1, with TRBD1 matching over 7 bases. J lost 12 bases, V lost 4 bases, and 7 bases had no gene match. The germline CDR1 and CDR2 sequences are SGHTS and YDEGEE. There are 12 residues in the CDR3. CDR3: CASSRTGRGQFF. The CDR3 nucleotides are TGTGCCAGCAGCAGGACAGGTCGCGGGCAGTTCTTC.

The rearrangement uses TRBV9 and TRBJ1-2, with D hard to call. The CDR3 runs 17 residues. The germline V gene has CDR1 SGDLS and CDR2 YYNGEE. Trimming cost V 3 bases and J 2 bases, with 20 bases left between them. This CDR3 reads CASSAGVMPSGNYGYTF. The CDR3 nucleotides are TGTGCCAGCAGCGCCGGGGTTATGCCCTCCGGGAACTATGGCTACACCTTC.

J is TRBJ1-2 and V is TRBV6-5, with TRBD1 matching over 7 bases. The V segment lost 0 bases and the J segment 7 bases; nucleotides outside the gene matches: 8. The CDR3 loop spans 15 amino acids. The germline V gene encodes CDR1 MNHEY and CDR2 SVGAGI. DNA for the CDR3: TGTGCCAGCAGTTACTCGACTGGAGGGGGCCTTGGCTACACCTTC. It translates to CASSYSTGGGLGYTF.

The chain is built from TRBV5-1 and TRBJ1-1, with a weak D call TRBD1 (6 bases). This CDR3 is built from 14 residues. Germline assignment: CDR1 SGHRS and CDR2 YFSETQ. V gave up 4 bases and J gave up 7 bases, with 17 bases separating them. The CDR3 here is CASSRDNLGVEAFF. CDR3 in DNA: TGCGCCAGCAGCCGGGACAACCTTGGTGTTGAAGCTTTCTTT. Looking up the rest from reference TRBV5-1 and TRBJ1-1 gives the full variable domain: KAGVTQTPRYLIKTRGQQVTLSCSPISGHRSVSWYQQTPGQGLQFLFEYFSETQRNKGNFPGRFSGRQFSNSRSEMNVSTLELGDSALYLCASSRDNLGVEAFFGQGTRLTVV.

This clone has a handful of counts. This chain connects TRBV28 to TRBJ1-1, with D unresolved. Per germline, CDR1 MDHEN and CDR2 SYDVKM. This CDR3 comprises 14 residues. V dropped 6 bases and J dropped 7 bases, with 18 bases sitting between them. In DNA, the CDR3 is TGTGCCAGCAGAGGCCGTCCGGAGCTTTATGAAGCTTTCTTT. Residues: CASRGRPELYEAFF. Looking up the rest from reference TRBV28 and TRBJ1-1 gives the full variable domain: DVKVTQSSRYLVKRTGEKVFLECVQDMDHENMFWYRQDPGLGLRLIYFSYDVKMKEKGDIPEGYSVSREKKERFSLILESASTNQTSMYLCASRGRPELYEAFFGQGTRLTVV.

The V and J genes are TRBV6-2 or TRBV6-3 and TRBJ1-2; TRBD1 agrees at 9 bases. Per germline, CDR1 MNHEY and CDR2 SVGEGT. The CDR3 runs 14 residues. V lost 7 bases to trimming and J lost 2 bases; unmatched junction nucleotides: 5. The CDR3 reads CASNPGTGNYGYTF. Written as DNA, the CDR3 is TGTGCCAGCAACCCCGGGACAGGGAACTATGGCTACACCTTC.

The chain joins TRBV3-1 (or the pseudogene TRBV3-2) to TRBJ2-4, with 9 positions matching TRBD2. Germline assignment: CDR1 LGHDT and CDR2 YNNKEL (reference sequence). This CDR3 has 16 residues. With V trimmed by 4 bases and J by 2 bases, 6 bases remained unmatched. CDR3 amino acids: CASSPGTSMSKNIQYF. The DNA of the CDR3 is TGTGCCAGCAGCCCAGGGACTAGCATGTCCAAAAACATTCAGTACTTC.